These T cell receptor beta chains were read from a single sample in a study of early T cells in non-severe SARS-CoV-2 infection. TCRdb reprocessed the 5' RACE reads with MiXCR, giving one entry per CDR3 protein. The sample holds roughly 60,000 distinct CDR3 sequences; roughly 13% are singletons and the top ten take roughly 4.2%. The sequenced sample was whole blood. The receptors derive from an adult who was a healthcare worker with PCR-confirmed SARS-CoV-2 infection or an uninfected control (not recorded which). The CDR3 runs from the conserved cysteine through the conserved F or W. Fields, in order: clone size, J gene, V gene, D gene, CDR3 protein, CDR3 DNA. D genes are given only for firm matches. Clone size is shown for a subset of rows, as once, few, many or a class of expanded clone.

many | TRBJ1-2 | TRBV7-9 | - | CASSLVDRFYGYTF | TGTGCCAGCAGCTTGGTTGACAGGTTCTATGGCTACACCTTC
many | TRBJ2-3 | TRBV11-2 | TRBD2 | CASSLSGGSRTDTQYF | TGTGCCAGCAGCTTAAGCGGGGGGAGTCGCACAGATACGCAGTATTTT
- | TRBJ2-1 | TRBV20-1 | - | CSAPEGGSSYNEQFF | TGCAGTGCCCCCGAGGGGGGTAGCTCCTACAATGAGCAGTTCTTC
many | TRBJ1-1 | TRBV4-3 | - | CASSQGSPTEAFF | TGCGCCAGCAGCCAAGGAAGCCCTACTGAAGCTTTCTTT
- | TRBJ2-2 | TRBV5-1 | - | CASSSLREPGELFF | TGCGCCAGCAGCTCCCTCAGGGAACCCGGGGAGCTGTTTTTT
- | TRBJ1-1 | TRBV19 | - | CASSTSRQVNTEAFF | TGTGCCAGTAGTACCTCCCGGCAGGTGAACACTGAAGCTTTCTTT
many | TRBJ2-7 | TRBV7-8 | - | CASSPLLDEQYF | TGTGCCAGCAGCCCGCTCCTTGACGAGCAGTACTTC
- | TRBJ2-7 | TRBV11-2 | - | CASSFGGQAYEQYF | TGTGCCAGCAGCTTCGGGGGTCAAGCCTACGAGCAGTACTTC
- | TRBJ2-5 | TRBV7-9 | - | CASSLVTETQYF | TGTGCCAGCAGCTTAGTTACGGAGACCCAGTACTTC
few | TRBJ2-7 | TRBV7-9 | - | CASSFGRTYEQYF | TGTGCCAGCAGCTTCGGCAGGACCTACGAGCAGTACTTC
- | TRBJ2-2 | TRBV6-4 | TRBD1 | CASSDSRDSTNTGELFF | TGTGCCAGCAGTGACTCCCGGGACAGCACGAACACCGGGGAGCTGTTTTTT
many | TRBJ2-3 | TRBV5-4 | TRBD2 | CASALAGGSTDTQYF | TGTGCCTCCGCCCTAGCGGGGGGTAGCACAGATACGCAGTATTTT
many | TRBJ2-1 | TRBV18 | - | CASSPGGGLPGGF | TGTGCCAGCTCCCCGGGCGGAGGCCTACCCGGAGGGTTC
- | TRBJ1-4 | TRBV29-1 | TRBD1 | CSGGDRHNEKLFF | TGCAGCGGGGGGGACAGACATAATGAAAAACTGTTTTTT
few | TRBJ1-6 | TRBV4-3 | - | CASSQDRRYYNSPLHF | TGCGCCAGCAGCCAAGATCGACGGTACTATAATTCACCCCTCCACTTT
many | TRBJ2-3 | TRBV12-3/TRBV12-4 | TRBD2 | CASSSGGAYTQYF | TGTGCCAGCTCTAGCGGGGGGGCGTATACGCAGTATTTT
- | TRBJ2-7 | TRBV3-1 | - | CASSPPPAGKGYEQYF | TGTGCCAGCAGCCCTCCTCCGGCAGGGAAGGGCTACGAGCAGTACTTC
few | TRBJ2-5 | TRBV7-2 | - | CASSLRPGGAETQYF | TGTGCCAGCAGCTTAAGGCCCGGCGGGGCCGAGACCCAGTACTTC
- | TRBJ2-7 | TRBV11-2 | TRBD1 | CASSLPTGTGAYEQYF | TGTGCCAGCAGCCTCCCAACCGGGACAGGGGCCTACGAGCAGTACTTC
- | TRBJ2-5 | TRBV19 | - | CASTSGDGGRQETQYF | TGTGCCAGTACCTCAGGGGACGGGGGGCGCCAAGAGACCCAGTACTTC
- | TRBJ1-1 | TRBV7-8 | - | CASSRAGNTEAFF | TGTGCCAGCAGCAGAGCAGGGAACACTGAAGCTTTCTTT
- | TRBJ2-1 | TRBV5-1 | TRBD2 | CASSLVVAGDYNEQFF | TGCGCCAGCAGCCTCGTTGTAGCGGGGGATTACAATGAGCAGTTCTTC
many | TRBJ2-5 | TRBV5-1 | - | CASSRLGQGIETQYF | TGCGCCAGCAGCCGACTTGGCCAGGGGATAGAGACCCAGTACTTC
few | TRBJ2-3 | TRBV6-5 | - | CASTRGNADTQYF | TGTGCCAGCACCCGGGGAAATGCAGATACGCAGTATTTT
many | TRBJ2-5 | TRBV11-2 | - | CAGSPAGRGETQYF | TGTGCCGGTTCCCCGGCAGGGCGGGGAGAGACCCAGTACTTC
- | TRBJ2-3 | TRBV6-5 | - | CASSYRGGSDTDTQYF | TGTGCCAGCAGTTACCGAGGGGGTAGCGACACAGATACGCAGTATTTT
many | TRBJ1-1 | TRBV7-9 | TRBD1 | CASSLGQGSTEAFF | TGTGCCAGCAGCCTTGGACAGGGGTCCACTGAAGCTTTCTTT
- | TRBJ2-1 | TRBV15 | - | CATSRDLGEQFF | TGTGCCACCAGCAGAGATTTGGGGGAGCAGTTCTTC
once | TRBJ1-1 | TRBV12-3/TRBV12-4 | TRBD1 | CASTPTGGVTEAFF | TGTGCCAGCACCCCGACAGGGGGCGTCACTGAAGCTTTCTTT
many | TRBJ2-7 | TRBV12-3/TRBV12-4 | - | CASSSYRRGYEQYF | TGTGCCAGCAGTTCCTACCGCAGGGGCTACGAGCAGTACTTC
few | TRBJ1-1 | TRBV3-1 | - | CASSQDGGRNTEAFF | TGTGCCAGCAGCCAAGATGGCGGGCGGAACACTGAAGCTTTCTTT
- | TRBJ2-7 | TRBV2 | - | CASSPLPSYEQYF | TGTGCCAGCTCTCCCCTTCCTTCCTACGAGCAGTACTTC
many | TRBJ1-1 | TRBV27 | TRBD1 | CASSPLGQGVAEAFF | TGTGCCAGCAGTCCTCTCGGACAGGGCGTCGCTGAAGCTTTCTTT
many | TRBJ1-6 | TRBV7-9 | - | CASSLHREGSPLHF | TGTGCCAGCAGCTTACACAGGGAGGGCTCACCCCTCCACTTT
- | TRBJ1-1 | TRBV30 | - | CAWSVAITEAFF | TGTGCCTGGAGTGTCGCGATCACTGAAGCTTTCTTT
many | TRBJ2-3 | TRBV6-6 | - | CASSYAGKSYTDTQYF | TGTGCCAGCAGTTACGCAGGGAAGTCCTACACAGATACGCAGTATTTT
many | TRBJ2-7 | TRBV19 | - | CASSARTGGEQYF | TGTGCCAGTAGTGCTAGGACTGGCGGCGAGCAGTACTTC
- | TRBJ2-5 | TRBV7-2 | - | CASSVPPKETQYF | TGTGCCAGCAGCGTACCCCCGAAAGAGACCCAGTACTTC
- | TRBJ2-7 | TRBV6-2/TRBV6-3 | TRBD2 | CASSQLTSGNEQYF | TGTGCCAGCAGCCAGCTGACTAGCGGCAACGAGCAGTACTTC
few | TRBJ2-1 | TRBV29-1 | TRBD2 | CSVEPRTSGSNEQFF | TGCAGCGTTGAACCGCGGACTAGCGGTTCCAATGAGCAGTTCTTC
many | TRBJ2-7 | TRBV20-1 | TRBD1 | CSAIRQGAGEQYF | TGCAGTGCTATCCGACAGGGGGCGGGCGAGCAGTACTTC
many | TRBJ1-4 | TRBV9 | - | CASSARKRTTTNEKLFF | TGTGCCAGCAGCGCCCGGAAGCGGACCACAACTAATGAAAAACTGTTTTTT
- | TRBJ1-3 | TRBV12-3/TRBV12-4 | TRBD1 | CASSSNRGTGNTIYF | TGTGCCAGCAGTTCCAACAGGGGGACTGGAAACACCATATATTTT
many | TRBJ2-3 | TRBV27 | - | CASSHLRVGLPDTQYF | TGTGCCAGCAGTCACCTCCGGGTAGGCCTCCCAGATACGCAGTATTTT
- | TRBJ1-6 | TRBV14 | TRBD1 | CASSQGQGVNSPLHF | TGTGCCAGCAGCCAAGGACAGGGAGTTAATTCACCCCTCCACTTT
- | TRBJ2-7 | TRBV18 | TRBD1 | CASSPLQGDYEQYF | TGTGCCAGCTCACCTCTACAGGGGGACTACGAGCAGTACTTC
- | TRBJ2-3 | TRBV10-2 | - | CASRSDYITDTQYF | TGCGCCAGCAGATCCGACTACATCACAGATACGCAGTATTTT
few | TRBJ1-2 | TRBV4-1 | - | CASSQDVGLQINGYTF | TGCGCCAGCAGCCAAGATGTGGGACTCCAAATTAATGGCTACACCTTC
- | TRBJ2-5 | TRBV7-2 | - | CASSISETQYF | TGTGCCAGCAGCATCTCAGAGACCCAGTACTTC
- | TRBJ1-5 | TRBV4-1 | - | CASSQGNSNQPQHF | TGCGCCAGCAGCCAGGGTAATAGCAATCAGCCCCAGCATTTT
few | TRBJ1-2 | TRBV19 | - | CASSFDKNYGYTF | TGTGCCAGTAGTTTCGACAAGAACTATGGCTACACCTTC
- | TRBJ1-3 | TRBV6-6 | - | CASSYGYSGNTIYF | TGTGCCAGCAGTTACGGTTACTCTGGAAACACCATATATTTT
many | TRBJ1-1 | TRBV18 | - | CASSPTGTNLAEAFF | TGTGCCAGCTCACCTACAGGGACGAACCTGGCTGAAGCTTTCTTT
many | TRBJ2-1 | TRBV4-3 | - | CASSQVLRANEQFF | TGCGCCAGCAGCCAAGTGTTGCGGGCCAATGAGCAGTTCTTC
few | TRBJ1-6 | TRBV2 | - | CASREIVNSPLHF | TGTGCCAGCAGGGAGATCGTAAATTCACCCCTCCACTTT
few | TRBJ1-3 | TRBV20-1 | - | CSAREGSGNTIYF | TGCAGTGCTAGAGAGGGCTCTGGAAACACCATATATTTT
many | TRBJ1-1 | TRBV29-1 | - | CSGSALMNTEAFF | TGCAGTGGGAGCGCCTTAATGAACACTGAAGCTTTCTTT
- | TRBJ2-7 | TRBV29-1 | - | CSVERTMGALDF | TGCAGCGTTGAGCGCACAATGGGCGCCCTGGACTTC
many | TRBJ1-5 | TRBV15 | - | CATSRDLLGGDDNQPQHF | TGTGCCACCAGCAGAGACCTTCTTGGGGGCGACGACAATCAGCCCCAGCATTTT